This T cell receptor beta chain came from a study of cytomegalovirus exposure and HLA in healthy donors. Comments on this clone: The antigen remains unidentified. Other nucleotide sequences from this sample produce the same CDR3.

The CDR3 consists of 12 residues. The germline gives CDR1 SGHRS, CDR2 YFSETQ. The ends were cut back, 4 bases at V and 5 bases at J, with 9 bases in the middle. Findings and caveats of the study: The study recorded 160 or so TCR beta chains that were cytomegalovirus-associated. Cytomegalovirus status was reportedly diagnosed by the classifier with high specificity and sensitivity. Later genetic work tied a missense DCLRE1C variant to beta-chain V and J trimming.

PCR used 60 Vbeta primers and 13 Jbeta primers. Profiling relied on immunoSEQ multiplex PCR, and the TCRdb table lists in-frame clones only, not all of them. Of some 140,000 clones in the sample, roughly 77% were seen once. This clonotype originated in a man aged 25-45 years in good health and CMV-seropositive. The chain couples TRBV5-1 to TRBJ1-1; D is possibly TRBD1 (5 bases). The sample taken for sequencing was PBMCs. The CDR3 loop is CASSPPGTEAFF. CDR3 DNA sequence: TGCGCCAGCAGCCCTCCAGGGACTGAAGCTTTCTTT.